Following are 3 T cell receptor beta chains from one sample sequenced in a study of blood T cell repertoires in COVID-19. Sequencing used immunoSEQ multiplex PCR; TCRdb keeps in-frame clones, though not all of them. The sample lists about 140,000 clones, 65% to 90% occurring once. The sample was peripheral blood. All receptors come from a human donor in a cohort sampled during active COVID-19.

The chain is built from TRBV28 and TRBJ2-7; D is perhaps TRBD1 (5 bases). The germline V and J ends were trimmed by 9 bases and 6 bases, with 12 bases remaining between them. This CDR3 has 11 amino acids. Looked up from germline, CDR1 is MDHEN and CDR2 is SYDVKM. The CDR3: CASRQGGEQYF. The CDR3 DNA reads TGTGCCAGTCGGCAGGGCGGCGAGCAGTACTTC.

CDR3 amino acids: CASSIASYGYTF. The CDR3 DNA is TGTGCCAGTAGTATAGCGAGTTATGGCTACACCTTC. The chain recombines TRBV19 with TRBJ1-2; D gene unclear. Deletions cut 1 base from V and 5 bases from J, with 5 bases between. Germline V gene lookup returns CDR1 LNHDA and CDR2 SQIVND (reference sequence). This CDR3 is built from 12 residues.

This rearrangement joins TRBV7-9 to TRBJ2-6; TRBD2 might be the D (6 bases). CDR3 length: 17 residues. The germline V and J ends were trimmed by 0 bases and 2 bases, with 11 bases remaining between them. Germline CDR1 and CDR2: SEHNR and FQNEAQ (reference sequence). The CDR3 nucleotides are TGTGCCAGCAGCTTAGCGCTAGGAGGGGCTGGGGCCAACGTCCTGACTTTC. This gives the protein CASSLALGGAGANVLTF.